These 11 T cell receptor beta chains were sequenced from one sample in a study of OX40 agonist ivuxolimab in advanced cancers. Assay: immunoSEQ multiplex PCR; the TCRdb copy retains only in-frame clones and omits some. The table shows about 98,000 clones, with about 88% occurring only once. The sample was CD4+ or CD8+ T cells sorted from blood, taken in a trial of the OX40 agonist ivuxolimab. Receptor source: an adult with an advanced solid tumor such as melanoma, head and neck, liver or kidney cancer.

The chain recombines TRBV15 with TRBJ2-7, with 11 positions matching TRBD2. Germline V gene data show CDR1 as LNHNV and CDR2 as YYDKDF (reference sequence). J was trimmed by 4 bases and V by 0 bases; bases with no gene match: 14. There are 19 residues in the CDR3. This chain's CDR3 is CATSREGVLAGEDRYEQYF. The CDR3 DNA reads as TGTGCCACCAGCAGAGAAGGGGTACTAGCGGGAGAAGATAGATACGAGCAGTACTTC.

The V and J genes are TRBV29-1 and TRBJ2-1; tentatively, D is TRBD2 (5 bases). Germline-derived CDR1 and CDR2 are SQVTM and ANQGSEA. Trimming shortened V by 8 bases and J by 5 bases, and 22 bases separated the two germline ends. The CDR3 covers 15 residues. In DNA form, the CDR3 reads TGCAGCTTCCAGTTTGAAGGGAGTCTCAACAATGAGCAGTTCTTC. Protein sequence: CSFQFEGSLNNEQFF.

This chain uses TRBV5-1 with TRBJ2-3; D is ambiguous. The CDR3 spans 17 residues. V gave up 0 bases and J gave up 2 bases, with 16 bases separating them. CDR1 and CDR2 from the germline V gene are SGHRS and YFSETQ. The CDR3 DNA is TGCGCCAGCAGCTTGGAAAGTAGGGATCCCTACACAGATACGCAGTATTTT. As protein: CASSLESRDPYTDTQYF.

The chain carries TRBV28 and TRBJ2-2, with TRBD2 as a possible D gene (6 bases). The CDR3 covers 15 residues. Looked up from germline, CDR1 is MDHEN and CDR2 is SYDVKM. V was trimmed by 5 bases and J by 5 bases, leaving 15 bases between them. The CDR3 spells CASSAPGSLTGELFF. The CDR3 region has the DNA TGTGCCAGCAGTGCCCCCGGGAGCCTAACCGGGGAGCTGTTTTTT.

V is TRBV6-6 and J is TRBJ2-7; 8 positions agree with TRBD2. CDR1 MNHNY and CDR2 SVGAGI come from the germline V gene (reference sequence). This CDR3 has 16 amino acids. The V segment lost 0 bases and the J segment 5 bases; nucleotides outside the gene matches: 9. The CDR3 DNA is TGTGCCAGCAGTTACTCGATAAGCGGGAGTTATAACGAGCAGTACGTC. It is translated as CASSYSISGSYNEQYV.

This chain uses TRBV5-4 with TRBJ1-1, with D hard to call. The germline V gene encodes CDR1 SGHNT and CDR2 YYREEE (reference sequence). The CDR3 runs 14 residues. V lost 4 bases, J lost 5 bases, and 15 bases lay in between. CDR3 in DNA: TGTGCCAGCAGCGACGCGGGATTTTGGACTGAAGCTTTCTTT. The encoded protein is CASSDAGFWTEAFF. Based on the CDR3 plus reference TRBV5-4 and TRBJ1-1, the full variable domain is ETGVTQSPTHLIKTRGQQVTLRCSSQSGHNTVSWYQQALGQGPQFIFQYYREEENGRGNFPPRFSGLQFPNYSSELNVNALELDDSALYLCASSDAGFWTEAFFGQGTRLTVV.

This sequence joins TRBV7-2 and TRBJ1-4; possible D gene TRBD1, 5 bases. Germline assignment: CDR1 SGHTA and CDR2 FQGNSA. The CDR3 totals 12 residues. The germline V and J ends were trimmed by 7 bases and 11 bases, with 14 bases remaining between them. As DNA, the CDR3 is TGTGCCAGCAACACACGGGACGATAAACTGTTTTTT. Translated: CASNTRDDKLFF.

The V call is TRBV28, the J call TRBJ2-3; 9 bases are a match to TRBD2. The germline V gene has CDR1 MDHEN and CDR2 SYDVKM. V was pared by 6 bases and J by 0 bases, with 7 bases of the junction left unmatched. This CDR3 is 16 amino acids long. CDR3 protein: CASRAALAGSTDTQYF. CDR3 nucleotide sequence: TGTGCCAGCAGGGCAGCTCTAGCGGGAAGCACAGATACGCAGTATTTT. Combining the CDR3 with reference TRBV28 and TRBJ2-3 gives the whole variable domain DVKVTQSSRYLVKRTGEKVFLECVQDMDHENMFWYRQDPGLGLRLIYFSYDVKMKEKGDIPEGYSVSREKKERFSLILESASTNQTSMYLCASRAALAGSTDTQYFGPGTRLTVL.

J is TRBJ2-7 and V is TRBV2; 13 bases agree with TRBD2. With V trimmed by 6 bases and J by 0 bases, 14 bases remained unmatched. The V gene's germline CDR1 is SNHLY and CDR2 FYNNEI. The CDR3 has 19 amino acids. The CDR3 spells CASRVLPGLAGKGSYEQYF. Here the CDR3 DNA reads TGTGCCAGCAGGGTCCTTCCGGGACTAGCGGGAAAGGGCTCCTACGAGCAGTACTTC.

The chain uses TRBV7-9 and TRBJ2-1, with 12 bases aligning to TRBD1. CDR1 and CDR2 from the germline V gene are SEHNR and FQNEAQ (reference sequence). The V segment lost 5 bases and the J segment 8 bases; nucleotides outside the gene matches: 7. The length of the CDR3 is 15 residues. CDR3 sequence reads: CASSLGGQGADEQFF. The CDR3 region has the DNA TGTGCCAGCAGCCTCGGGGGACAGGGGGCCGATGAGCAGTTCTTC.

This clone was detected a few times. Here the CDR3 reads CASSPYSGSYNEQFF. The CDR3 bases are TGTGCCAGCTCACCTTATAGCGGATCCTACAATGAGCAGTTCTTC. The chain combines TRBV18 with TRBJ2-1; maybe TRBD2 (6 bases). The CDR3 extends over 15 amino acids. CDR1 KGHSH and CDR2 LQKENI come from the germline V gene. Trimming took off 3 bases at V and 1 base at J, with 10 bases between the two ends. The full variable domain, its missing parts supplied by reference TRBV18 and TRBJ2-1, is NAGVMQNPRHLVRRRGQEARLRCSPMKGHSHVYWYRQLPEEGLKFMVYLQKENIIDESGMPKERFSAEFPKEGPSILRIQQVVRGDSAAYFCASSPYSGSYNEQFFGPGTRLTVL.